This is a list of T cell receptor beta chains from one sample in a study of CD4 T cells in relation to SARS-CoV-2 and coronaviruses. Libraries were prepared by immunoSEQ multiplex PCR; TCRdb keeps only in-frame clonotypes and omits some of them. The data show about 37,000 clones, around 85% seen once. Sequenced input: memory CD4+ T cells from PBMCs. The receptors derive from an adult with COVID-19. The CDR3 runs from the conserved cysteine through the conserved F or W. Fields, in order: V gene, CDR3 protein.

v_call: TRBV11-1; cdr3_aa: CASSFAGLETQYF
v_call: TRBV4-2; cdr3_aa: CASSPLEVSGSAEQFF
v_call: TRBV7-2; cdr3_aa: CASSPDRSETQYF
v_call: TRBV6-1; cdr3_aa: CASSEAAATYEQYF
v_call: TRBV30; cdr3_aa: CACLRGSGETQYF
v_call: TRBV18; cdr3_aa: CASSPPAGTQETQYF
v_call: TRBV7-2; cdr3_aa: CASSPGSGLAGVNEQFF
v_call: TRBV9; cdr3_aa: CASSPTYSNRETQYF
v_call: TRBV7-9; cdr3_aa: CASSLSSAFGNTIYF
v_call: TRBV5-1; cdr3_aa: CASSRDQVNTGELFF
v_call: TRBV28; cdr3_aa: CASSLTGRHTEAFF
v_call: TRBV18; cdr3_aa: CASSTRDRGNNEQFF
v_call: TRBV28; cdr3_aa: CASSLTGAGEKLFF
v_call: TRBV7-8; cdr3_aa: CASSLARVIETQYF
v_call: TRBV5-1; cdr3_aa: CASSLIGRTAYNEQFF
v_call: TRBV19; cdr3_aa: CASSIGAGADTQYF
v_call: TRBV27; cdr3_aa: CASSFWDRRLDTQYF
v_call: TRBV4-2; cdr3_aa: CASSQDRGGGGNEQFF
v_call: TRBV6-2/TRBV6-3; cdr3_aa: CASSLTGVLNEQFF
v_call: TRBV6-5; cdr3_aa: CASAKPGTGELFF
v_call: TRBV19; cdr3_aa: CASSMAGGGDSPLHF
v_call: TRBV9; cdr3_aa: CASSPPRGGGTEAFF
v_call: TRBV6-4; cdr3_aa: CASSGTSGSAGELFF
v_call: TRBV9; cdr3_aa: CASSVSPEGYEQYF
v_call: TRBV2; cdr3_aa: CASGTSGAIHYEQYF
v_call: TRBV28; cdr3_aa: CASSYPIGNQPQHF
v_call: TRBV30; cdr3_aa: CAWRTETGESPQHF
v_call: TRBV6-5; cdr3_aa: CASSFDRANEKLFF
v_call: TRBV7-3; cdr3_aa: CASSLSGSTDTQYF
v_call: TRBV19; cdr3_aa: CASSIAEAGRYEQYF
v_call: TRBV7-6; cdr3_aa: CASSLGPYGTPQYF
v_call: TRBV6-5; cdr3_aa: CASRETGGAGEQYF
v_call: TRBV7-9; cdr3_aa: CASSSLETQYF
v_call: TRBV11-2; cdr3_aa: CASSLAGGYNEQFF
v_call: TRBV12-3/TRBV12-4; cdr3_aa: CASSLHVTGELFF
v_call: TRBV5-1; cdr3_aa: CASSLGTGSYNEQFF
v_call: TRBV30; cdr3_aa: CAWSWGRANTEAFF
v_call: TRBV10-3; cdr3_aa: CAISESAGGTYNEQFF
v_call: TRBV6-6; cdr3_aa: CASSYSSLGQPQHF
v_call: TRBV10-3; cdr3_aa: CAISPGLAGEGQPGELFF
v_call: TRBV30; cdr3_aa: CAWSLPAGNTGELFF
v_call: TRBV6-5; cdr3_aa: CASSPSLRDFETQYF
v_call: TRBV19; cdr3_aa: CASSLRESGIQQQFF
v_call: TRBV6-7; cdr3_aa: CASSYSPATSGRSTGELFF
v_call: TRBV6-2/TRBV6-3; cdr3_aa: CASSAPSAAQETQYF
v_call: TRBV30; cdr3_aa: CAWSARGLVQPQHF
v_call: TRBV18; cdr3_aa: CASSPPEENTIYF
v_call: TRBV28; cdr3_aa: CASSLSGVVNEKLFF
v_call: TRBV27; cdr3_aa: CASSLASGSYTDTQYF
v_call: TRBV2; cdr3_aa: CASRMGVMRNQPQHF
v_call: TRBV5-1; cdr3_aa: CASSSPFGSGTDTQYF
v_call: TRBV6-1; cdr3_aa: CASRENVLISNQPQHF
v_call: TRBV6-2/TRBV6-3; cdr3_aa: CASSDTLVSYEQYF
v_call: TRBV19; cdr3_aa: CASSMGTSGSYGGEQYF